A single sample gave rise to the 20 T cell receptor beta chains below, sequenced in a study of response to subunit inactivated influenza vaccine. Each CDR3 protein gets one entry after TCRdb re-called the RT-PCR reads with MiXCR. The data show about 500,000 distinct CDR3 sequences, roughly 13% seen once. Here the sequenced sample was PBMCs from blood, taken around seven weeks after vaccination. These receptors came from a man between 45 and 60 years old who received an inactivated influenza vaccine.

CDR3 residues: CASSDRVPTDTQYF. DNA for the CDR3: TGCGCCAGCAGCGACAGGGTTCCCACAGATACGCAGTATTTT. V gene TRBV5-1 combines with J gene TRBJ2-3, with 7 bases aligning to TRBD1. The J segment lost 2 bases and the V segment lost 4 bases, leaving 4 bases of the junction unmatched. Germline-derived CDR1 and CDR2 are SGHRS and YFSETQ. There are 14 residues in the CDR3.

A remark on this clonotype: At one of its ends the junction is not consistent with the germline gene, which may arise from a read error. V gene TRBV11-2 combines with J gene TRBJ2-5, with 12 positions matching TRBD2. This CDR3 comprises 16 residues. Germline V gene data show CDR1 as SGHAT and CDR2 as FQNNGV. The CDR3 is CARSLVTSGSGETQYF. The CDR3 nucleotides are TGTGCCAGAAGCTTAGTGACTAGCGGGAGTGGGGAGACCCAGTACTTC.

The chain uses TRBV5-1 and TRBJ2-5; D possibly corresponds to TRBD2 (5 bases). Germline V gene sequence: CDR1 SGHRS, CDR2 YFSETQ. Trimming removed 3 bases at V and 5 bases at J, with 14 bases between. The CDR3 loop spans 14 amino acids. Here the CDR3 reads CASSSGIRRETQYF. For the CDR3, the DNA is TGCGCCAGCAGCTCCGGGATAAGGCGGGAGACCCAGTACTTC.

The rearrangement joins TRBV7-9 to TRBJ2-1, with unresolved D. Germline assignment: CDR1 SEHNR and CDR2 FQNEAQ (reference sequence). V shed 7 bases and J shed 4 bases, with 11 bases lying between them. The CDR3 spans 13 residues. Written as DNA, the CDR3 is TGTGCCAGCACGGAAATCGGGTACAATGAGCAGTTCTTC. Translated: CASTEIGYNEQFF.

This chain joins TRBV20-1 and TRBJ2-3; D is perhaps TRBD2 (6 bases). Germline CDR1 DFQATT, CDR2 SNEGSKA (reference sequence). The CDR3 is made up of 16 amino acids. Trimming left V 3 bases short and J 0 bases short, with 16 bases between. The CDR3 DNA is TGCAGTGCTAGCCGCATCGGCCGGGGGAGCACAGATACGCAGTATTTT. This codes for CSASRIGRGSTDTQYF.

This clonotype appeared a few times. The CDR3 DNA sequence: TGTGCCAGCAGCTTAGATGACAAAATTGAAGCTTTCTTT. Its translation: CASSLDDKIEAFF. The V gene is TRBV11-2, the J gene TRBJ1-1; the D is unclear. Trimming shortened V by 0 bases and J by 7 bases, and 9 bases separated the two germline ends. Looked up from germline, CDR1 is SGHAT and CDR2 is FQNNGV. This CDR3 spans 13 amino acids.

This chain connects TRBV5-1 to TRBJ2-1; TRBD2 matches at 14 bases. CDR3 size: 15 residues. Trimming removed 4 bases from V and 9 bases from J; junction bases left unmatched: 6. CDR1 is SGHRS, CDR2 YFSETQ, per germline. The DNA of the CDR3 is TGCGCCAGCAGCGAGGGACTAGCGGGAGAGGGTGAGCAGTTCTTC. Protein: CASSEGLAGEGEQFF.

The chain recombines TRBV12-3 or TRBV12-4 with TRBJ2-5; 9 nucleotides agree with TRBD2. The CDR3 contains 17 residues. V lost 3 bases to trimming and J lost 0 bases; unmatched junction nucleotides: 8. Here the CDR3 reads CASSFQRGVSYQETQYF. In DNA, the CDR3 is TGTGCCAGCAGTTTCCAGCGGGGGGTGTCGTACCAAGAGACCCAGTACTTC.

The chain recombines TRBV29-1 with TRBJ2-1; TRBD1 aligns across 7 bases. Germline CDR1 reads SQVTM; CDR2 reads ANQGSEA. CDR3 length equals 16 residues. V dropped 7 bases and J dropped 4; count of bases not matched to a gene: 16. CDR3 residues: CSASGFWTGTYNEQFF. The CDR3 bases are TGCAGCGCCTCGGGCTTTTGGACAGGAACTTACAATGAGCAGTTCTTC.

The CDR3, as DNA: TGTGCCAGCAGCCTGGGGACTAGAATCACAGATACGCAGTATTTT. Its protein is CASSLGTRITDTQYF. V and J are TRBV5-6 and TRBJ2-3; 8 nucleotides match TRBD2. J was trimmed by 2 bases and V by 4 bases; bases with no gene match: 6. The length of the CDR3 is 15 residues. The germline V gene has CDR1 SGHDT and CDR2 YYEEEE.

This clonotype was seen only a few times. This chain links TRBV3-1 with TRBJ1-6; D remains ambiguous. CDR3 length: 15 residues. V lost 4 bases to trimming and J lost 7 bases, with 14 bases between them. CDR1 LGHDT and CDR2 YNNKEL come from the germline V gene (reference sequence). The CDR3, as DNA: TGTGCCAGCAGCCCGTCGGTTCAAGGGAATTCACCCCTCCACTTT. Translating gives CASSPSVQGNSPLHF.

This chain links TRBV28 with TRBJ1-2, with D tentatively TRBD1 (5 bases). The germline V gene has CDR1 MDHEN and CDR2 SYDVKM. The CDR3 spans 13 residues. CDR3 nucleotides: TGTGCAGTTGCCGGGGCACCGGACTATGGCTACACCTTC. Its protein is CAVAGAPDYGYTF.

The chain is built from TRBV5-4 and TRBJ2-7, with TRBD1 matching over 9 bases. Germline CDR1 is SGHNT and CDR2 is YYREEE (reference sequence). The V and J ends lost 3 bases and 6 bases, in that order; junction bases with no gene match: 7. This CDR3 has 14 residues. DNA for the CDR3: TGTGCCAGCAGCTATCCGGGACAGGGCGGCGAGCAGTACTTC. Encoded protein: CASSYPGQGGEQYF.

This clonotype was observed at least ten times. The chain links TRBV7-2 to TRBJ1-1, with 7 bases that match TRBD1. J was trimmed by 2 bases and V by 4 bases; bases with no gene match: 10. Germline CDR1 is SGHTA and CDR2 is FQGNSA. The CDR3 contains 16 residues. CDR3 DNA sequence: TGTGCCAGCAGCTACTCGCCGCAGGGGGTAAACACTGAAGCTTTCTTT. This encodes CASSYSPQGVNTEAFF.

The DNA for the CDR3 is TGTGCCAGCAGTCGACGGGTCGGGGCTGGGACAGATACGCAGTATTTT. As protein: CASSRRVGAGTDTQYF. The chain links TRBV12-3 or TRBV12-4 to TRBJ2-3, with D possibly called TRBD1 or TRBD2 (5 bases each). The V end was cut by 5 bases, the J end by 3 bases, with 18 bases between. There are 16 residues in the CDR3.

This clonotype was recorded a few times. V gene TRBV24-1 combines with J gene TRBJ1-1; 7 bases line up with TRBD1. V trimming: 7 bases; J trimming: 2 bases; junction bases outside the gene matches: 9. In germline, CDR1 is KGHDR, CDR2 SFDVKD. This CDR3 has 15 residues. The CDR3 DNA follows: TGTGCCACCAGATCCGCCGGGACAGCAAACACTGAAGCTTTCTTT. This encodes CATRSAGTANTEAFF.

This clonotype was seen many times. The chain is built from TRBV10-3 and TRBJ1-1; the D gene is possibly TRBD1 (6 bases). V was clipped by 6 bases and J by 1 base, with 15 bases between them. The CDR3 sequence is 15 residues long. Germline V lookup: CDR1 ENHRY, CDR2 SYGVKD. CDR3 in amino acids: CAISSPRGGNTEAFF. The CDR3 nucleotides are TGTGCCATCAGCAGCCCCAGGGGCGGGAACACTGAAGCTTTCTTT.

At least ten counts were recorded for this clonotype. The genes are TRBV29-1 and TRBJ1-2; D gene uncertain. The germline V gene has CDR1 SQVTM and CDR2 ANQGSEA. CDR3 length: 14 residues. V was pared by 1 base and J by 7 bases, with 16 bases between. CDR3 sequence reads: CSVEGVERAGGYTF. The CDR3 bases are TGCAGCGTTGAAGGAGTGGAGCGGGCGGGTGGCTACACCTTC.

This clonotype was detected only a few times. This sequence joins TRBV11-2 and TRBJ2-1, with 10 bases identical to TRBD2. Germline V gene lookup returns CDR1 SGHAT and CDR2 FQNNGV. The CDR3 has 17 amino acids. V lost 5 bases, J lost 5 bases, and 12 bases stayed unmatched. Here the CDR3 DNA reads TGTGCCAGCAGCCCCACCCTACGAGCGGGGGGGAACAATGAGCAGTTCTTC. It encodes CASSPTLRAGGNNEQFF.

The chain uses TRBV7-2 and TRBJ1-5; D remains ambiguous. Germline V lookup: CDR1 SGHTA, CDR2 FQGNSA. The CDR3 has 12 amino acids. The V end lost 1 base, the J end lost 13 bases, and 11 bases lay between the germline ends. The CDR3 DNA reads TGTGCCAGCAGCTTAGGCCCACTACCTCAGCATTTT. Its protein is CASSLGPLPQHF.